This TCR beta chain is drawn from a study of blood T cells in healthy people across ages. With 5 bases removed from V and 3 bases from J, the gap between germline ends came to 17 bases. The germline V gene encodes CDR1 SGHTA and CDR2 FQGNSA. This CDR3 comprises 15 residues. This clonotype appeared a few times. A sample-barcoded 5' primer and a J-beta primer mix were used in a second PCR of about 7 to 12 cycles. TCRdb reanalysed the 5' RACE reads using MiXCR and keeps one entry per CDR3 protein. The sample lists about 580,000 distinct CDR3 sequences; 40% to 55% were seen once. This clonotype was obtained from a man at least 80 years old in good health. The specimen sequenced was blood. The chain has TRBV7-2 and TRBJ2-7; TRBD2 is a possible D gene (6 bases). CDR3 loop: CASSISSLGGYEQYF. The CDR3 nucleotides read TGTGCCAGCAGCATCTCATCCCTCGGGGGCTACGAGCAGTACTTC.